Below, 30 T cell receptor beta chains from the same sample are listed, as sequenced in a study of beta chain features in type 1 diabetes. Study conclusions and caveats: In all four CD4+ subsets, TCRB CDR3 length was significantly, moderately reduced in type 1 diabetes.

Antigens for these TCRs are unknown. Sequenced material consisted of expressed TCRB transcripts (all of the isolated RNA was reverse transcribed). Libraries were prepared by immunoSEQ multiplex PCR; TCRdb keeps only in-frame clonotypes and omits some of them. The sample carries more than 250,000 clones, 14% recorded once. Input material: naive CD4+ T cells from blood. The receptors here all came from a man aged 25-45 years with type 1 diabetes.

The chain has TRBV5-1 and TRBJ2-7; 7 bases are a match to TRBD2. The V gene's germline CDR1 is SGHRS and CDR2 YFSETQ. V shed 3 bases, J shed 0 bases, and the junction held 3 bases outside the gene matches. The length of the CDR3 is 14 residues. The CDR3 loop is CASSSPGGSYEQYF. CDR3 nucleotide sequence: TGCGCCAGCAGCTCGCCGGGGGGCTCCTACGAGCAGTACTTC.

CDR3 nucleotide sequence: TGCGCCAGCCGGGTACTAGCGAACCAAGCCTACGAGCAGTACTTC. The encoded protein is CASRVLANQAYEQYF. The chain recombines TRBV5-1 with TRBJ2-7, with TRBD2 identical over 7 bases. V dropped 7 bases and J dropped 2; count of bases not matched to a gene: 12. This CDR3 has 15 residues. From germline, CDR1 is SGHRS and CDR2 YFSETQ.

The sample holds a few counts of this clone. The chain has TRBV18 and TRBJ2-1; D gene unclear. The length of the CDR3 is 15 residues. Germline V gene data show CDR1 as KGHSH and CDR2 as LQKENI. Trimming removed 10 bases at V and 0 bases at J, with 16 bases between. CDR3 amino acids: CANSKEPSSYNEQFF. The CDR3 DNA follows: TGTGCCAACTCGAAGGAGCCGAGCTCCTACAATGAGCAGTTCTTC.

The chain recombines TRBV2 with TRBJ1-2; 7 positions agree with TRBD1. CDR1 is SNHLY and CDR2 is FYNNEI in the germline V gene. J lost 8 bases, V lost 2 bases, and 11 bases had no gene match. The CDR3 extends over 15 amino acids. The CDR3 protein is CASSETIRGSEGYTF. Here the CDR3 DNA reads TGTGCCAGCAGTGAAACCATCAGGGGGTCTGAAGGCTACACCTTC.

This clone was counted between two and nine times. The V gene is TRBV18, the J gene TRBJ2-7; D may be TRBD1 (6 bases). The CDR3 loop spans 15 amino acids. V dropped 3 bases and J dropped 0 bases, with 12 bases sitting between them. The germline CDR1 and CDR2 sequences are KGHSH and LQKENI. CDR3 protein: CASSPQTGSSYEQYF. The CDR3 coding sequence is TGTGCCAGCTCACCCCAGACAGGAAGCTCCTACGAGCAGTACTTC. The variable domain in full, completed from reference TRBV18 and TRBJ2-7, reads NAGVMQNPRHLVRRRGQEARLRCSPMKGHSHVYWYRQLPEEGLKFMVYLQKENIIDESGMPKERFSAEFPKEGPSILRIQQVVRGDSAAYFCASSPQTGSSYEQYFGPGTRLTVT.

V usage is TRBV20-1 and J usage is TRBJ2-1, with a tentative D call TRBD1 (5 bases). The ends were cut back, 6 bases at V and 5 bases at J, with 8 bases in the middle. Germline V CDR1 and CDR2: DFQATT, SNEGSKA (reference sequence). This CDR3 spans 11 amino acids. CDR3 bases: TGCAGTGCCCCGGACAACAATGAGCAGTTCTTC. Encoded protein: CSAPDNNEQFF.

The sample holds a few counts of this clone. The same CDR3 also results from other DNA sequences found in this sample. The rearrangement uses TRBV5-1 and TRBJ1-4; TRBD1 is a possible D gene (6 bases). CDR3 length: 14 residues. Germline assignment: CDR1 SGHRS and CDR2 YFSETQ. Between the trimmed V and J ends, which lost 4 bases and 2 bases, there was a span of 9 bases. CDR3 bases: TGCGCCAGCAGCCTCCAGGGGACTAATGAAAAACTGTTTTTT. It codes for CASSLQGTNEKLFF.

This chain uses TRBV9 with TRBJ1-3; D is possibly TRBD1 (6 bases). Germline CDR1 is SGDLS and CDR2 is YYNGEE. The CDR3 runs 15 residues. The V gene lost 1 base and the J gene lost 2 bases, with 10 bases spanning the gap. CDR3 nucleotide sequence: TGTGCCAGCAGCGTATTTTCAGGGGCTGGAAACACCATATATTTT. It yields the protein CASSVFSGAGNTIYF.

The chain joins TRBV5-6 to TRBJ2-3; D is undetermined. This CDR3 comprises 15 residues. Between the trimmed V and J ends, which lost 2 bases and 6 bases, there was a span of 16 bases. Germline-derived CDR1 and CDR2 are SGHDT and YYEEEE. In nucleotides, the CDR3 is TGTGCCAGCAGCTTCCTAGAGAGGAGTGTCGATACGCAGTATTTT. It encodes CASSFLERSVDTQYF. The entire variable domain, with the rest obtained from reference TRBV5-6 and TRBJ2-3, is as follows: DAGVTQSPTHLIKTRGQQVTLRCSPKSGHDTVSWYQQALGQGPQFIFQYYEEEERQRGNFPDRFSGHQFPNYSSELNVNALLLGDSALYLCASSFLERSVDTQYFGPGTRLTVL.

The chain recombines TRBV5-1 with TRBJ2-1, with 7 bases lining up with TRBD1. V lost 4 bases and J lost 5; bases outside the gene matches: 3. CDR1 and CDR2 (germline): SGHRS, YFSETQ. CDR3 length equals 13 residues. The CDR3 DNA sequence: TGCGCCAGCAGCCCGGGACAGAACAATGAGCAGTTCTTC. Translation: CASSPGQNNEQFF. The full variable domain, in which reference TRBV5-1 and TRBJ2-1 provide the parts outside the CDR3, is KAGVTQTPRYLIKTRGQQVTLSCSPISGHRSVSWYQQTPGQGLQFLFEYFSETQRNKGNFPGRFSGRQFSNSRSEMNVSTLELGDSALYLCASSPGQNNEQFFGPGTRLTVL.

The chain couples TRBV21-1 to TRBJ1-2; the table's D gene call, TRBD1, was not cross checked with the DNA. TRBV21-1 counts as a pseudogene. This CDR3 has 13 residues. The CDR3 region is CASSKDRVGGYTF. In DNA, the CDR3 is TGTGCCAGCAGCAAGGACAGGGTCGGTGGCTACACCTTC.

J is TRBJ1-2 and V is TRBV27, with a possible D match to TRBD1 (6 bases). Trimming shortened V by 4 bases and J by 6 bases, and 18 bases separated the two germline ends. Germline V gives CDR1 MNHEY, CDR2 SMNVEV (reference sequence). The CDR3 covers 15 residues. The CDR3 is CASSSVPGGLDGYTF. Written as DNA, the CDR3 is TGTGCCAGCAGTTCGGTCCCGGGGGGCTTGGATGGCTACACCTTC.

The table lists this clone with a few counts. This chain connects TRBV14 to TRBJ1-2, with a weak D call TRBD1 (6 bases). The germline CDR1 and CDR2 sequences are SGHDN and FVKESK. The germline V and J ends were trimmed by 0 bases and 4 bases, with 12 bases remaining between them. This CDR3 contains 15 residues. CDR3 sequence reads: CASSQEQGRIYGYTF. As DNA, the CDR3 is TGTGCCAGCAGCCAAGAGCAGGGGCGGATCTATGGCTACACCTTC. Complete variable domain (other parts from reference TRBV14 and TRBJ1-2): EAGVTQFPSHSVIEKGQTVTLRCDPISGHDNLYWYRRVMGKEIKFLLHFVKESKQDESGMPNNRFLAERTGGTYSTLKVQPAELEDSGVYFCASSQEQGRIYGYTFGSGTRLTVV.

The rearrangement links TRBV9 to TRBJ2-5; the D is unclear. Trimming pared 2 bases from V and 4 bases from J, leaving 9 bases between. The CDR3 length is 13 residues. The germline V gene encodes CDR1 SGDLS and CDR2 YYNGEE. The CDR3 region has the DNA TGTGCCAGCAGCGTTCGGCTAGGAGAGACCCAGTACTTC. Translated: CASSVRLGETQYF.

The chain is built from TRBV5-8 and TRBJ2-5, with 13 bases that match TRBD2. The CDR3 spans 15 residues. Unmatched junction bases numbered 6, after V lost 6 bases and J lost 4 bases. The germline V gene encodes CDR1 SGHTS and CDR2 YDEGEE. CDR3 protein: CASNGLAGVRETQYF. CDR3 in DNA: TGTGCCAGCAACGGACTAGCGGGAGTACGAGAGACCCAGTACTTC. The entire variable domain, with the rest obtained from reference TRBV5-8 and TRBJ2-5, is as follows: EAGVTQSPTHLIKTRGQQATLRCSPISGHTSVYWYQQALGLGLQFLLWYDEGEERNRGNFPPRFSGRQFPNYSSELNVNALELEDSALYLCASNGLAGVRETQYFGPGTRLLVL.

This clone appeared a few times. This rearrangement joins TRBV18 to TRBJ1-5; D is unclear. Per germline, CDR1 KGHSH and CDR2 LQKENI. The CDR3 has 16 amino acids. V dropped 3 bases and J dropped 3 bases, with 15 bases sitting between them. The CDR3 here is CASSPPGRGNNQPQHF. The CDR3 coding sequence is TGTGCCAGCTCACCCCCCGGGCGAGGGAACAATCAGCCCCAGCATTTT.

The V and J genes are TRBV20-1 and TRBJ1-1; possibly TRBD1 for D (5 bases). The CDR3 sequence is 11 residues long. CDR1 is DFQATT and CDR2 is SNEGSKA in the germline V gene (reference sequence). The CDR3 DNA is TGCACTGGACAACTGAACACTGAAGCTTTCTTT. It encodes CTGQLNTEAFF.

This clone was detected a few times. The genes are TRBV5-6 and TRBJ2-2; 9 bases agree with TRBD1. Trimming at V came to 5 bases and at J to 1 base, leaving 9 bases not matched to a gene. The germline V gene encodes CDR1 SGHDT and CDR2 YYEEEE. CDR3 size: 17 residues. This CDR3 is CASSWGTGTVNTGELFF. The CDR3 DNA is TGTGCCAGCAGTTGGGGGACAGGGACCGTGAACACCGGGGAGCTGTTTTTT.

This clone came up a few times. The V call is TRBV4-3, the J call TRBJ2-3, with 7 bases matching TRBD2. The V gene end was trimmed by 0 bases and the J gene end by 6 bases; junction bases not matched to a gene: 12. Per the germline V gene, CDR1 is LGHNA and CDR2 is YSLEER. This CDR3 is built from 17 residues. The CDR3 sequence is CASSQDSGGGPLDTQYF. For the CDR3, the DNA is TGCGCCAGCAGCCAAGATAGCGGCGGGGGACCGTTGGATACGCAGTATTTT.

The genes are TRBV4-3 and TRBJ1-1; D is unclear. In germline, CDR1 is LGHNA, CDR2 YSLEER. The CDR3 spans 13 residues. V lost 0 bases, J lost 6 bases, and 8 bases lay in between. For the CDR3, the DNA is TGCGCCAGCAGCCAAGAAGGGAGGTCTGAAGCTTTCTTT. Its protein is CASSQEGRSEAFF.

This chain joins TRBV23-1 and TRBJ1-5; no definite D call. TRBV23-1 is an ORF, with its function uncertain. V shed 6 bases and J shed 4 bases, with 19 bases lying between them. CDR3 length: 16 amino acids. CDR3 DNA sequence: TGCGCCAGCAGCCTACACTTGAGGGAAAAAAATCAGCCCCAGCATTTT. Its translation: CASSLHLREKNQPQHF.

This clone showed up just a few times. The chain links TRBV11-2 to TRBJ2-3; 7 bases map to TRBD2. The J segment lost 6 bases and the V segment lost 8 bases, leaving 8 bases of the junction unmatched. Germline V gives CDR1 SGHAT, CDR2 FQNNGV. The CDR3 has 13 residues. CDR3 sequence: CASAMGGSDTQYF. In DNA, the CDR3 is TGTGCCAGCGCTATGGGGGGGTCGGATACGCAGTATTTT.

This chain links TRBV19 with TRBJ2-2; the match to TRBD1 covers 8 bases. CDR3 length equals 14 residues. Germline CDR1 reads LNHDA; CDR2 reads SQIVND (reference sequence). The trim removed 9 bases at V and 1 base at J, leaving 4 bases unmatched. The CDR3 reads CASSGTGNTGELFF. DNA for the CDR3: TGTGCCAGCTCCGGGACAGGGAACACCGGGGAGCTGTTTTTT. Together with reference TRBV19 and TRBJ2-2, the CDR3 gives the full variable domain: DGGITQSPKYLFRKEGQNVTLSCEQNLNHDAMYWYRQDPGQGLRLIYYSQIVNDFQKGDIAEGYSVSREKKESFPLTVTSAQKNPTAFYLCASSGTGNTGELFFGEGSRLTVL.

This clone came up a few times. J is TRBJ2-5 and V is TRBV28; 9 bases match TRBD1. Looked up from germline, CDR1 is MDHEN and CDR2 is SYDVKM. The CDR3 consists of 16 residues. Trimming removed 6 bases from V and 5 bases from J; junction bases left unmatched: 13. CDR3 region: CASSNYGTGLRETQYF. CDR3 sequence (DNA): TGTGCCAGCAGCAATTACGGGACAGGGCTGAGGGAGACCCAGTACTTC.

This clone was seen more than once but under ten times. The chain links TRBV19 to TRBJ2-3, with 12 bases matching TRBD2. The V segment lost 7 bases and the J segment 6 bases; nucleotides outside the gene matches: 5. Germline V CDR1 and CDR2: LNHDA, SQIVND (reference sequence). This CDR3 has 14 amino acids. CDR3 amino acids: CASTTSGSSDTQYF. The CDR3, as DNA: TGTGCCAGTACGACTAGCGGGAGTAGTGATACGCAGTATTTT.

This clone showed up just a few times. The rearrangement joins TRBV5-1 to TRBJ1-4; 7 bases agree with TRBD1. CDR3 length: 14 amino acids. Trimming at V came to 2 bases and at J to 7 bases, leaving 5 bases not matched to a gene. Germline V gene lookup returns CDR1 SGHRS and CDR2 YFSETQ. The DNA of the CDR3 is TGCGCCAGCAGCTTCGGGGACAGTGGTGAAAAACTGTTTTTT. Protein product: CASSFGDSGEKLFF. Full variable domain (outside the CDR3, taken from reference TRBV5-1 and TRBJ1-4): KAGVTQTPRYLIKTRGQQVTLSCSPISGHRSVSWYQQTPGQGLQFLFEYFSETQRNKGNFPGRFSGRQFSNSRSEMNVSTLELGDSALYLCASSFGDSGEKLFFGSGTQLSVL.

This clone occurred a few times. This chain links TRBV9 with TRBJ2-1, with 9 nucleotides matching TRBD2. The CDR3 loop spans 17 amino acids. Germline V lookup: CDR1 SGDLS, CDR2 YYNGEE. V shed 4 bases and J 1 base; nucleotides not matched to a gene: 9. CDR3 sequence reads: CASSPIPGLASYNEQFF. CDR3 bases: TGTGCCAGCAGCCCCATCCCGGGACTAGCTTCCTACAATGAGCAGTTCTTC.

This clone was counted a few times. The V gene is TRBV6-5, the J gene TRBJ1-2; possible D gene TRBD1, 5 bases. This CDR3 comprises 15 residues. The V gene lost 6 bases and the J gene lost 4 bases, with 18 bases spanning the gap. Germline V gene lookup returns CDR1 MNHEY and CDR2 SVGAGI. CDR3 loop: CASRSDQGRSYGYTF. The CDR3 DNA reads as TGTGCCAGCAGGTCTGACCAGGGTAGGAGCTATGGCTACACCTTC.

The CDR3 loop is CASSEVWDRAYEQYF. The CDR3 DNA reads TGTGCCAGCAGTGAGGTATGGGACAGAGCCTACGAGCAGTACTTC. V gene TRBV2 combines with J gene TRBJ2-7; TRBD1 agrees at 7 bases. The CDR3 totals 15 residues. Germline CDR1 SNHLY, CDR2 FYNNEI. Trimming took 3 bases from V and 2 from J; bases not matched to a gene: 7.

The CDR3 is CASRTANYGYTF. In DNA, the CDR3 is TGTGCCAGCAGAACAGCTAACTATGGCTACACCTTC. This sequence joins TRBV6-5 and TRBJ1-2; D remains ambiguous. Germline V gene sequence: CDR1 MNHEY, CDR2 SVGAGI. The V end was cut by 6 bases, the J end by 0 bases, with 5 bases between. CDR3 size: 12 residues.